The 30 T cell receptor beta chains reported below all come from one sample, sequenced in a study of CD8 T cells in Susac syndrome. An input of roughly 0.45 to 1 ug of RNA was subjected to reverse transcription using random hexamers. TCRdb called the immunoSEQ multiplex PCR reads again in MiXCR, with one record for every CDR3 protein. The sample holds about 200,000 distinct CDR3 sequences, 95% seen once. Sample: CD4+ T cells from PBMCs. The receptors were sampled from a human donor in good health.

V is TRBV19 and J is TRBJ2-7, with 12 nucleotides matching TRBD1. V was pared by 6 bases and J by 4 bases, with 7 bases of the junction left unmatched. CDR1 and CDR2 from the germline V gene are LNHDA and SQIVND (reference sequence). The CDR3 spans 15 residues. In DNA form, the CDR3 reads TGTGCCAGTAGGTCGGGACAGGGGGCAAGGTACGAGCAGTACTTC. Translated: CASRSGQGARYEQYF.

This rearrangement joins TRBV3-1 to TRBJ1-3, with D hard to call. Trimming shortened V by 1 base and J by 5 bases, and 18 bases separated the two germline ends. There are 17 residues in the CDR3. Germline CDR1 is LGHDT and CDR2 is YNNKEL (reference sequence). CDR3 in DNA: TGTGCCAGCAGCCAAGTTGAGTCGGGGTGGGGTCGAAACACCATATATTTT. Its translation: CASSQVESGWGRNTIYF. The full variable domain, rest sourced from reference TRBV3-1 and TRBJ1-3, is DTAVSQTPKYLVTQMGNDKSIKCEQNLGHDTMYWYKQDSKKFLKIMFSYNNKELIINETVPNRFSPKSPDKAHLNLHINSLELGDSAVYFCASSQVESGWGRNTIYFGEGSWLTVV.

The chain is built from TRBV29-1 and TRBJ1-1; D is undetermined. Germline V gives CDR1 SQVTM, CDR2 ANQGSEA. Trimming pared 0 bases from V and 3 bases from J, leaving 8 bases between. The CDR3 is 13 amino acids. The CDR3 bases are TGCAGCGTTGAAGAGCGGACGGACACTGAAGCTTTCTTT. The encoded protein is CSVEERTDTEAFF.

The chain couples TRBV20-1 to TRBJ2-2; 8 nucleotides line up with TRBD2. The CDR3 consists of 16 residues. J gave up 3 bases and V 2 bases, and 8 bases lay outside the gene matches. Germline V gene sequence: CDR1 DFQATT, CDR2 SNEGSKA (reference sequence). This CDR3 reads CSARPTTSVDTGELFF. The CDR3 nucleotides are TGCAGTGCTAGACCAACGACTAGCGTTGACACCGGGGAGCTGTTTTTT.

The rearrangement links TRBV30 to TRBJ1-1; the D gene is possibly TRBD1 (5 bases). This CDR3 has 14 amino acids. Germline V gives CDR1 GTSNPN, CDR2 SVGIG (reference sequence). Deletions cut 3 bases from V and 0 bases from J, with 11 bases between. The CDR3 DNA reads as TGTGCCTGGAGGTTGACAGCCATGAACACTGAAGCTTTCTTT. Its protein is CAWRLTAMNTEAFF.

This sequence joins TRBV3-1 and TRBJ1-5; D is perhaps TRBD1 (5 bases). The V end lost 3 bases, the J end lost 8 bases, and 11 bases lay between the germline ends. The CDR3 contains 13 residues. Germline V CDR1 and CDR2: LGHDT, YNNKEL (reference sequence). CDR3 bases: TGTGCCAGCAGCCACACAGGCTCGAAGCCCCAGCATTTT. Its translation: CASSHTGSKPQHF.

The J gene is TRBJ2-7, the V gene TRBV18; D ambiguous. Germline V gives CDR1 KGHSH, CDR2 LQKENI. V was trimmed by 3 bases and J by 4 bases, leaving 7 bases between them. This CDR3 is built from 12 residues. Here the CDR3 DNA reads TGTGCCAGCTCACCGTCAATATACGAGCAGTACGTC. Amino acid sequence: CASSPSIYEQYV.

The chain uses TRBV20-1 and TRBJ2-7; TRBD2 matches 12 bases. Germline CDR1 reads DFQATT; CDR2 reads SNEGSKA (reference sequence). The CDR3 sequence is 14 residues long. The ends lost 2 bases at V and 6 bases at J; junction bases unmatched: 5. The CDR3, as DNA: TGCAGTGCTAGAAGGACTAGCGGGGCTTTCGAGCAGTACTTC. As protein: CSARRTSGAFEQYF.

This clonotype has a single count. This CDR3 reads CASSDTGGLYEQYF. CDR3 nucleotide sequence: TGTGCCAGCAGCGACACGGGCGGTCTCTACGAGCAGTACTTC. The chain is built from TRBV7-9 and TRBJ2-7; D unresolved. Trimming left V 5 bases short and J 3 bases short, with 14 bases between. This CDR3 has 14 amino acids. CDR1 and CDR2 (germline): SEHNR, FQNEAQ (reference sequence).

The J gene is TRBJ1-2, the V gene TRBV12-3 or TRBV12-4; the match to TRBD1 covers 7 bases. CDR3 length: 13 amino acids. The J segment lost 2 bases and the V segment lost 5 bases, leaving 2 bases of the junction unmatched. The CDR3 DNA follows: TGTGCCAGCAGTCGACAGGGAAACTATGGCTACACCTTC. It specifies CASSRQGNYGYTF.

This clonotype was found once. This rearrangement joins TRBV20-1 to TRBJ1-2; 7 positions match TRBD1. CDR1 and CDR2 from the germline V gene are DFQATT and SNEGSKA (reference sequence). The CDR3 runs to 13 residues. J lost 5 bases, V lost 6 bases, and 9 bases had no gene match. The CDR3 protein is CSAPAGTEYGYTF. In nucleotides, the CDR3 is TGCAGTGCCCCGGCCGGGACAGAGTATGGCTACACCTTC.

The gene calls are TRBV7-3 and TRBJ2-7; D is perhaps TRBD1 or TRBD2 (5 bases each). The germline CDR1 and CDR2 sequences are SGHTA and FQGTGA. V was clipped by 5 bases and J by 0 bases, with 14 bases between them. The CDR3 consists of 15 residues. The CDR3 DNA sequence: TGTGCCAGCAGCCCCTTGGGGGAAGGCTCCTACGAGCAGTACGTC. Translation gives CASSPLGEGSYEQYV.

The chain has TRBV2 and TRBJ2-7; 7 bases agree with TRBD2. The CDR3 has 11 residues. The germline CDR1 and CDR2 sequences are SNHLY and FYNNEI. Trimming at V came to 8 bases and at J to 4 bases, leaving 2 bases not matched to a gene. CDR3 coding DNA: TGTGCCAGCGCGGGGGAGTACGAGCAGTACGTC. Amino acids: CASAGEYEQYV.

This rearrangement joins TRBV29-1 to TRBJ2-1; maybe TRBD2 (7 bases). This CDR3 is built from 14 residues. CDR1 and CDR2 from the germline V gene are SQVTM and ANQGSEA. V shed 7 bases and J shed 2 bases, with 15 bases lying between them. The CDR3 coding sequence is TGCAGCGCTCGGGGGGCAGGGGCCTACAATGAGCAGTTCTTC. Its translation is CSARGAGAYNEQFF.

The chain recombines TRBV28 with TRBJ1-1; D gene ambiguous. The V gene lost 3 bases and the J gene lost 3 bases, with 8 bases spanning the gap. CDR1 MDHEN and CDR2 SYDVKM come from the germline V gene. CDR3 length equals 13 residues. CDR3 residues: CASSLKGYTEAFF. DNA of the CDR3: TGTGCCAGCAGTTTGAAAGGATACACTGAAGCTTTCTTT.

This sequence joins TRBV29-1 and TRBJ2-7; 8 bases match TRBD1. Per the germline V gene, CDR1 is SQVTM and CDR2 is ANQGSEA. The CDR3 is 13 residues long. J lost 8 bases, V lost 4 bases, and 10 bases had no gene match. Here the CDR3 DNA reads TGCAGCGTTGCAGGGGGCCGTTGGGATAAGCAGTACGTC. This encodes CSVAGGRWDKQYV.

The CDR3 sequence is CASSGREGPRDEQFF. Here the CDR3 DNA reads TGTGCCAGTAGTGGCCGGGAGGGCCCTCGGGATGAGCAGTTCTTC. This chain uses TRBV19 with TRBJ2-1; TRBD2 aligns across 8 bases. V gave up 5 bases and J gave up 8 bases; unmatched junction bases: 11. Germline CDR1 is LNHDA and CDR2 is SQIVND (reference sequence). This CDR3 is built from 15 residues.

For the CDR3, the DNA is TGTGCCAGCAGCTCTAACGTGGGGACTGAAGAGACCCAGTACTTC. Translated: CASSSNVGTEETQYF. The V call is TRBV11-2, the J call TRBJ2-5; TRBD2 might be the D (6 bases). This CDR3 contains 15 residues. CDR1 and CDR2 (germline): SGHAT, FQNNGV. Trimming cost V 4 bases and J 3 bases, with 15 bases left between them. The variable domain in full, with the rest retrieved from reference TRBV11-2 and TRBJ2-5, is EAGVAQSPRYKIIEKRQSVAFWCNPISGHATLYWYQQILGQGPKLLIQFQNNGVVDDSQLPKDRFSAERLKGVDSTLKIQPAKLEDSAVYLCASSSNVGTEETQYFGPGTRLLVL.

J is TRBJ1-5 and V is TRBV11-2; TRBD1 matches 7 bases. CDR3 size: 17 residues. V trimming: 0 bases; J trimming: 5 bases; junction bases outside the gene matches: 10. Per germline, CDR1 SGHAT and CDR2 FQNNGV. Here the CDR3 DNA reads TGTGCCAGCAGCTTAGATCGGGCGACAGGGCCAGATCAGCCCCAGCATTTT. Its protein is CASSLDRATGPDQPQHF.

The chain has TRBV4-3 and TRBJ1-5; no clear D gene. Trimming took 0 bases from V and 2 from J, leaving 8 bases between them. Looked up from germline, CDR1 is LGHNA and CDR2 is YSLEER. The CDR3 runs to 15 residues. CDR3 sequence: CASSQDAAGNQPQHF. CDR3 nucleotides: TGCGCCAGCAGCCAAGATGCGGCAGGCAATCAGCCCCAGCATTTT.

The chain combines TRBV5-1 with TRBJ2-4; the match to TRBD1 covers 7 bases. V lost 3 bases, J lost 5 bases, and 5 bases stayed unmatched. Germline assignment: CDR1 SGHRS and CDR2 YFSETQ. The CDR3 is made up of 14 amino acids. The CDR3 DNA sequence: TGCGCCAGCAGCTCGCGACAGGGCCAAAACATTCAGTACTTC. Its protein product is CASSSRQGQNIQYF.

The rearrangement joins TRBV3-1 to TRBJ1-3; TRBD1 matches 8 bases. The CDR3 is made up of 15 amino acids. CDR1 and CDR2 from the germline V gene are LGHDT and YNNKEL (reference sequence). The V gene end was trimmed by 4 bases and the J gene end by 2 bases; junction bases not matched to a gene: 4. CDR3: CASSPWTGTGNTIYF. The CDR3 DNA reads as TGTGCCAGCAGCCCGTGGACAGGGACTGGAAACACCATATATTTT.

J is TRBJ2-5 and V is TRBV20-1; 11 nucleotides align to TRBD2. This CDR3 has 15 amino acids. Germline assignment: CDR1 DFQATT and CDR2 SNEGSKA (reference sequence). V was pared by 2 bases and J by 3 bases, with 5 bases of the junction left unmatched. CDR3 residues: CSARIPLAGEETQYF. In DNA, the CDR3 is TGCAGTGCTAGAATCCCACTAGCGGGAGAAGAGACCCAGTACTTC.

The chain carries TRBV6-2 or TRBV6-3 and TRBJ1-2, with TRBD1 identical over 7 bases. Germline V lookup: CDR1 MNHEY, CDR2 SVGEGT. The length of the CDR3 is 13 residues. V was pared by 6 bases and J by 8 bases, with 9 bases of the junction left unmatched. The CDR3 region is CASRQGLVGGYTF. In nucleotides, the CDR3 is TGTGCCAGCAGACAGGGGCTGGTAGGCGGCTACACCTTC.

V usage is TRBV9 and J usage is TRBJ1-6; unclear D gene. Germline CDR1 is SGDLS and CDR2 is YYNGEE. The V gene lost 0 bases and the J gene lost 10 bases, with 11 bases spanning the gap. The CDR3 runs to 14 residues. DNA for the CDR3: TGTGCCAGCAGCGTAGATCCGGGAGGATCACCCCTCCACTTT. This sequence encodes CASSVDPGGSPLHF. Full variable domain (rest looked up from reference TRBV9 and TRBJ1-6): DSGVTQTPKHLITATGQRVTLRCSPRSGDLSVYWYQQSLDQGLQFLIQYYNGEERAKGNILERFSAQQFPDLHSELNLSSLELGDSALYFCASSVDPGGSPLHFGNGTRLTVT.

V usage is TRBV20-1 and J usage is TRBJ1-1, with 7 positions matching TRBD1. The J segment lost 3 bases and the V segment lost 2 bases, leaving 9 bases of the junction unmatched. CDR1 and CDR2 (germline): DFQATT, SNEGSKA (reference sequence). This CDR3 has 15 residues. CDR3 protein: CSARPWDRIDTEAFF. The DNA of the CDR3 is TGCAGTGCTAGACCTTGGGACAGAATAGACACTGAAGCTTTCTTT.

This rearrangement joins TRBV4-1 to TRBJ1-6; 8 bases line up with TRBD1. Trimming at V came to 3 bases and at J to 8 bases, leaving 6 bases not matched to a gene. The CDR3 loop spans 15 amino acids. CDR1 and CDR2 (germline): MGHRA, YSYEKL. The CDR3 spells CASSHVDRGDSPLHF. In DNA, the CDR3 is TGCGCCAGCAGCCACGTAGACAGGGGTGATTCACCCCTCCACTTT.

The chain joins TRBV3-1 to TRBJ2-7; maybe TRBD2 (5 bases). CDR1 is LGHDT, CDR2 YNNKEL, per germline (reference sequence). Trimming left V 2 bases short and J 3 bases short, with 11 bases between. The CDR3 has 14 amino acids. CDR3 DNA: TGTGCCAGCAGCCAAACGGGTGGAGGCTACGAGCAGTACTTC. It encodes CASSQTGGGYEQYF.

The chain couples TRBV23-1 to TRBJ2-5; no reliable D call. TRBV23-1 is noted as an ORF with a role that remains uncertain. V lost 0 bases, J lost 6 bases, and 17 bases lay in between. The CDR3 runs 16 residues. The CDR3 DNA sequence: TGCGCCAGCAGTCAATCGCTTATTGGGCAGCTCAAGACCCAGTACTTC. Translation: CASSQSLIGQLKTQYF.

A single count supports this clonotype. The J gene is TRBJ2-7, the V gene TRBV11-2; 7 bases agree with TRBD1. Germline V gene sequence: CDR1 SGHAT, CDR2 FQNNGV. J lost 4 bases, V lost 10 bases, and 10 bases had no gene match. CDR3 length equals 13 residues. CDR3 DNA: TGTGCCATCCCGGGACAGAGACTTTACGAGCAGTACTTC. Its translation is CAIPGQRLYEQYF.